One T cell receptor beta chain is described in this entry. Its specificity is not known. The sample originates from a study of a mutant IDH1 vaccine in newly diagnosed glioma. Whole-study context: Vaccine administration was initiated 4-6 weeks following radiotherapy alone, or with temozolomide cycles. Therapy received beforehand was radiotherapy, temozolomide, or both, with most patients given both.

Assay used: immunoSEQ multiplex PCR; TCRdb lists only in-frame clones, some missing. The sample contains 29,000 or so clones, about four fifths of which appear only once. The CDR3 extends over 16 amino acids. With 6 bases removed from V and 0 bases from J, the gap between germline ends came to 17 bases. Per the germline V gene, CDR1 is SGHTA and CDR2 is FQGNSA. Sample time point: week 35, safety follow-up. Vaccinated patients received 300 ug of mutant IDH1 20-mer peptide per dose, with topical imiquimod. Study findings and constraints: Shifts in the top peripheral T cell clonotypes seemed unrelated to pseudoprogression.

The TCR comes from a man aged 45-65 years with glioma. Source: PBMCs, taken from a glioma patient whose treatment included an IDH1 peptide vaccine. The V call is TRBV7-2, the J call TRBJ1-1, with D unresolved. CDR3: CASSLNAGSMNTEAFF. In DNA form, the CDR3 reads TGTGCCAGCAGTCTTAATGCCGGGTCTATGAACACTGAAGCTTTCTTT.